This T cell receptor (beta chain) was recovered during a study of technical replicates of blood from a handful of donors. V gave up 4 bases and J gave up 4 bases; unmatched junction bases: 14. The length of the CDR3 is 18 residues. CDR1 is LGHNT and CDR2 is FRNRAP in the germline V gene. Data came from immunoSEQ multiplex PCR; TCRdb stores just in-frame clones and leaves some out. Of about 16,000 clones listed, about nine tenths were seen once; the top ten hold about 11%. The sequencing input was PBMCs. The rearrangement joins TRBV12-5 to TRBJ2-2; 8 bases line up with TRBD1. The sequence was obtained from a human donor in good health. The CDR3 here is CASGSINPGQEFTGELFF. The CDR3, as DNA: TGTGCTAGTGGTTCAATAAATCCGGGACAGGAGTTCACCGGGGAGCTGTTTTTT.